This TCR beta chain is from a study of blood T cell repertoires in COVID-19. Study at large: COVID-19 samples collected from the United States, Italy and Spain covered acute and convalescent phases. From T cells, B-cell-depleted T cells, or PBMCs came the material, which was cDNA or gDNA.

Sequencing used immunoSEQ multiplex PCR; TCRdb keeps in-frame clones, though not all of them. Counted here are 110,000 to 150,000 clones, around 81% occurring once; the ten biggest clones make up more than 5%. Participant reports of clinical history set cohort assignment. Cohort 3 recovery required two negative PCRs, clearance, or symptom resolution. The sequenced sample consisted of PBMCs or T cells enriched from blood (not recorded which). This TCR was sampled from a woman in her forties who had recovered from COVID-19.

The CDR3 here is CASSEVGQYSGANVLTF. The CDR3 nucleotides are TGTGCCAGCAGTGAAGTGGGACAGTACTCTGGGGCCAACGTCCTGACTTTC. The chain has TRBV2 and TRBJ2-6, with 7 bases aligning to TRBD1. CDR3 size: 17 residues. V dropped 1 base and J dropped 0; count of bases not matched to a gene: 3. Germline V gives CDR1 SNHLY, CDR2 FYNNEI.